The entry below gives a single TCR beta chain sequence along with its context. Trimming removed 0 bases from V and 8 bases from J, with 12 bases in between. CDR1 SGDLS and CDR2 YYNGEE come from the germline V gene. This CDR3 has 14 residues. Produced via immunoSEQ multiplex PCR; TCRdb's table is partial and in-frame only. Altogether roughly 80,000 clones are present, approximately 89% being singletons, with the ten largest covering approximately 6%. This sample was included in a study of control samples from healthy donors and cancer patients. This chain links TRBV9 with TRBJ2-1, with unresolved D. The TCR originated in a man between 50 and 59 years old in good health. The sample comprised blood. The CDR3 region has the DNA TGTGCCAGCAGCGTAGGAACCGGGCCGTATGAGCAGTTCTTC. Amino acids: CASSVGTGPYEQFF.